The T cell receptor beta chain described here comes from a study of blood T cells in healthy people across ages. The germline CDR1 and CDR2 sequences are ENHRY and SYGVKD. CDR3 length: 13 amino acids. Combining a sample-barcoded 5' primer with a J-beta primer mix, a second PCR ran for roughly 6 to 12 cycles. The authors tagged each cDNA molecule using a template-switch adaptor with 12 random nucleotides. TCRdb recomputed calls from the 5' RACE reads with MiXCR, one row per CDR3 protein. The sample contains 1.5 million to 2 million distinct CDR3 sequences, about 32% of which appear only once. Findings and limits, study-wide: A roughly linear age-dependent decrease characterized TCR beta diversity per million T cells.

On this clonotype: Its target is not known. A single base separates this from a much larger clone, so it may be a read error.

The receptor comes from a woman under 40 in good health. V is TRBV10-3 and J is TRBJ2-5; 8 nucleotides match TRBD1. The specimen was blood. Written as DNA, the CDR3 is TGTGCCATCAGGGGACAGGTCCAAGGGACCCAGTACTTC. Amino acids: CAIRGQVQGTQYF.